This is a list of T cell receptor beta chains from one sample in a study of T cells in Graves' hyperthyroidism and ophthalmopathy. One entry per CDR3 protein, called by TCRdb with MiXCR from the multiplex PCR reads. The data contain a few hundred thousand distinct CDR3 sequences, 13% to 15% of them singletons. Sequencing was done on a sample of blood. Receptors were obtained from a woman aged 25 to 39 with Graves' ophthalmopathy. Both conserved end residues are part of each CDR3. A D gene is named only where the DNA matches it firmly. The size entry is marked missing in some rows and otherwise reads once, few, many or a size class.

v_gene	d_gene	abundance	j_gene	CDR3aa	CDR3nt
TRBV12-5	TRBD2	many	TRBJ2-1	CASGLLGLAGELYNEQFF	TGTGCTAGTGGTTTGCTCGGGTTAGCGGGGGAGCTCTACAATGAGCAGTTCTTC
TRBV11-2	TRBD1	many	TRBJ2-4	CASSLAGTGETLAKNIQYF	TGTGCCAGCAGCTTAGCGGGGACAGGGGAAACGCTAGCCAAAAACATTCAGTACTTC
TRBV6-1	NA	once	TRBJ2-7	CASSDNGPSQYF	TGTGCCAGCAGTGACAACGGACCTTCGCAGTACTTC
TRBV13	TRBD1	many	TRBJ1-1	CASRAQLQGDTEAFF	TGTGCCAGCAGGGCACAACTGCAGGGGGACACTGAAGCTTTCTTT
TRBV30	TRBD1	NA	TRBJ1-3	CAYYRGPGNTIYF	TGTGCCTACTACAGGGGGCCTGGAAACACCATATATTTT
TRBV6-1	NA	many	TRBJ2-3	CASRSGHLQVDTQYF	TGTGCCAGCAGGTCGGGACACCTCCAAGTAGATACGCAGTATTTT
TRBV4-1	TRBD2	many	TRBJ2-4	CASSQVGGWAKNIQYF	TGCGCCAGCAGCCAAGTGGGAGGGTGGGCCAAAAACATTCAGTACTTC
TRBV29-1	NA	few	TRBJ2-7	CSARGGEDYEQYF	TGCAGCGCCCGAGGTGGGGAGGACTACGAGCAGTACTTC
TRBV30	TRBD1	NA	TRBJ1-2	CAWITGAFGYTF	TGTGCCTGGATTACAGGGGCCTTTGGCTACACCTTC
TRBV19	NA	NA	TRBJ2-2	CASVPLANTGELFF	TGTGCCAGTGTCCCCTTGGCGAACACCGGGGAGCTGTTTTTT
TRBV28	NA	NA	TRBJ2-3	CASLETGSTDTQYF	TGTGCCAGCCTAGAGACAGGTAGCACAGATACGCAGTATTTT
TRBV27	TRBD1	many	TRBJ1-2	CASSSNRRTGSYGYTF	TGTGCCAGCAGTTCTAACCGACGGACAGGTAGCTATGGCTACACCTTC
TRBV25-1	NA	few	TRBJ2-5	CASSGLAPKKKETQYF	TGTGCCAGCAGTGGGTTGGCCCCTAAGAAAAAAGAGACCCAGTACTTC
TRBV20-1	NA	many	TRBJ2-7	CSGPPGAHTYEQYF	TGCAGTGGTCCCCCAGGGGCTCATACCTACGAGCAGTACTTC
TRBV29-1	NA	few	TRBJ1-2	CSVLEPIYGYTF	TGCAGCGTTCTAGAACCGATATATGGCTACACCTTC
TRBV7-2	TRBD1	many	TRBJ1-1	CASSFPTGGTEAFF	TGTGCCAGCAGCTTCCCCACAGGGGGGACTGAAGCTTTCTTT
TRBV29-1	NA	NA	TRBJ1-4	CSVREKLFF	TGCAGCGTCCGTGAAAAACTGTTTTTT
TRBV28	NA	few	TRBJ1-5	CATLAGGLSNQPQHF	TGTGCCACTCTAGCGGGGGGGCTTAGCAATCAGCCCCAGCATTTT
TRBV28	NA	NA	TRBJ2-7	CASSPPAVAYEQYF	TGTGCCAGCAGTCCCCCTGCGGTAGCCTACGAGCAGTACTTC
TRBV28	TRBD1	many	TRBJ1-4	CASTPGRRQGVGKLFF	TGTGCCAGCACCCCTGGTCGTCGACAGGGGGTGGGGAAACTGTTTTTT
TRBV30	NA	many	TRBJ2-2	CAWSAVTGELFF	TGTGCCTGGAGTGCAGTCACCGGGGAGCTGTTTTTT
TRBV7-9	NA	NA	TRBJ2-7	CASRGSANPQPYEQYF	TGTGCCAGCAGGGGCAGCGCCAACCCCCAACCCTACGAGCAGTACTTC
TRBV9	TRBD1	NA	TRBJ2-2	CASSARWAGGSTGELFF	TGTGCCAGCAGCGCCAGATGGGCAGGGGGTTCCACCGGGGAGCTGTTTTTT
TRBV11-2	NA	many	TRBJ1-1	CASSLDTGIVTEAFF	TGTGCCAGCAGCTTAGACACAGGGATCGTCACTGAAGCTTTCTTT
TRBV6-2/TRBV6-3	TRBD1	many	TRBJ2-7	CASSFAPGQGPGYEQYF	TGTGCCAGCAGTTTCGCGCCGGGACAGGGGCCCGGTTACGAGCAGTACTTC
TRBV28	TRBD2	many	TRBJ2-5	CASSPAGRLAANQETQYF	TGTGCCAGCAGTCCAGCCGGGAGGCTAGCGGCGAACCAAGAGACCCAGTACTTC
TRBV11-3	TRBD2	many	TRBJ2-1	CASRSLALAGHNNEQFF	TGTGCCAGCAGGTCCTTGGCACTAGCGGGGCACAACAATGAGCAGTTCTTC
TRBV11-1	NA	many	TRBJ2-1	CASSFGSGTRGVFF	NA
TRBV30	NA	many	TRBJ1-5	CAWTYTGFDQPQHF	TGTGCCTGGACTTATACAGGGTTTGATCAGCCCCAGCATTTT
TRBV28	TRBD1	NA	TRBJ1-4	CASNQQGANHYEKLFF	TGTGCCAGCAATCAACAGGGGGCAAATCATTATGAAAAACTGTTTTTT
TRBV7-2	TRBD1	many	TRBJ1-2	CASSPSGGQGFTNYGYTF	TGTGCCAGCAGCCCAAGTGGGGGACAGGGGTTCACTAACTATGGCTACACCTTC